The 30 T cell receptor beta chains below were found in one sample sequenced in a study of spatial heterogeneity in lung cancer. TCRdb called the 5' RACE reads again in MiXCR, with one record for every CDR3 protein. This table has more than 60,000 distinct CDR3 sequences, 7% to 9% appearing once. Time point meaning: sample taken at primary tumor resection. Sample: PBMCs, taken at surgery. Receptor source: a male donor with early-stage non-small cell lung cancer.

In this sample, this clonotype turned up many times. The chain couples TRBV2 to TRBJ1-5, with D unresolved. Germline values: CDR1 SNHLY, CDR2 FYNNEI. Trimming left V 0 bases short and J 7 bases short, with 10 bases between. The CDR3 extends over 14 amino acids. CDR3 DNA sequence: TGTGCCAGCAGTGAAGCTGGGCTCGGACAGCCCCAGCATTTT. Translating gives CASSEAGLGQPQHF.

The chain combines TRBV6-2 or TRBV6-3 with TRBJ1-5; the D is unclear. CDR1 is MNHEY, CDR2 SVGEGT, per germline. The CDR3 covers 15 residues. Trimming left V 5 bases short and J 2 bases short, with 13 bases between. The CDR3 loop reads CASSRAGYGNQPQHF. CDR3 coding DNA: TGTGCCAGCAGTAGGGCGGGGTATGGCAATCAGCCCCAGCATTTT.

This clonotype was picked up many times. The chain couples TRBV5-4 to TRBJ1-4; 7 bases map to TRBD1. This CDR3 spans 15 amino acids. The V gene's germline CDR1 is SGHNT and CDR2 YYREEE (reference sequence). The trim removed 6 bases at V and 6 bases at J, leaving 11 bases unmatched. The CDR3, as DNA: TGTGCCAGCAAGAATGGTGGGACAGAGGATGAAAAACTGTTTTTT. Amino acid sequence: CASKNGGTEDEKLFF.

The CDR3 loop reads CASSIDQSLGISFDEQFF. In nucleotides, the CDR3 is TGTGCCAGTAGTATAGATCAAAGTCTAGGGATCTCGTTCGATGAGCAGTTCTTC. The chain joins TRBV19 to TRBJ2-1; D unclear. In germline, CDR1 is LNHDA, CDR2 SQIVND (reference sequence). Trimming took 0 bases from V and 8 from J, leaving 23 bases between them. The CDR3 covers 18 residues.

There are many counts of this clonotype. The chain uses TRBV21-1 and TRBJ2-2; the table's TRBD2 call for D was not verified on the DNA. TRBV21-1 is flagged as a pseudogene. There are 16 residues in the CDR3. Written as DNA, the CDR3 is TGTGCCAGCACCTCCAGGCTAGCGGGGTGGCTGAGGGAGCTGTTTTTT. Its protein is CASTSRLAGWLRELFF.

This clonotype came up many times. The genes are TRBV10-2 and TRBJ1-6, with TRBD1 matching over 7 bases. CDR3 length: 16 amino acids. The J segment lost 0 bases and the V segment lost 8 bases, leaving 7 bases of the junction unmatched. CDR1 is WSHSY, CDR2 SAAADI, per germline. CDR3 loop: CASGGGTVSYNSPLHF. The CDR3 DNA is TGCGCCAGCGGAGGGGGGACAGTCTCCTATAATTCACCCCTCCACTTT.

The chain uses TRBV5-1 and TRBJ2-7; 9 nucleotides line up with TRBD1. This CDR3 is 15 amino acids long. CDR1 and CDR2 (germline): SGHRS, YFSETQ. V trimming: 4 bases; J trimming: 2 bases; junction bases outside the gene matches: 7. CDR3 region: CASSLPTGGPYEQYF. The CDR3 DNA sequence: TGCGCCAGCAGCCTCCCAACAGGGGGCCCCTACGAGCAGTACTTC.

This clonotype was recorded many times. This rearrangement joins TRBV11-2 to TRBJ1-5; no firm D call. The CDR3 loop spans 15 amino acids. The V gene's germline CDR1 is SGHAT and CDR2 FQNNGV. With 3 bases removed from V and 10 bases from J, the gap between germline ends came to 19 bases. CDR3 region: CASSFLIDGSGPQHF. For the CDR3, the DNA is TGTGCCAGCAGCTTCCTCATCGACGGATCGGGCCCCCAGCATTTT.

There are many counts of this clonotype. V is TRBV7-2 and J is TRBJ2-3, with TRBD2 identical over 9 bases. CDR1 and CDR2 (germline): SGHTA, FQGNSA. Trimming cost V 0 bases and J 3 bases; bases outside gene matches: 7. The CDR3 is 17 amino acids. The DNA of the CDR3 is TGTGCCAGCAGCTTAGCGTTGACTAGCGGAACTACAGATACGCAGTATTTT. It translates to CASSLALTSGTTDTQYF.

The chain uses TRBV6-6 and TRBJ2-1, with 10 nucleotides matching TRBD2. The germline gives CDR1 MNHNY, CDR2 SVGAGI (reference sequence). This CDR3 comprises 18 residues. Trimming removed 0 bases from V and 5 bases from J; junction bases left unmatched: 10. The CDR3 DNA follows: TGTGCCAGCAGTTACTCGATGCTAGCGGGAGATAGGAACAATGAGCAGTTCTTC. It encodes CASSYSMLAGDRNNEQFF.

In this sample, this clonotype turned up a few times. J is TRBJ1-2 and V is TRBV6-6; D might be TRBD1 (5 bases). The V gene lost 6 bases and the J gene lost 0 bases, with 8 bases spanning the gap. This CDR3 spans 13 amino acids. Germline values: CDR1 MNHNY, CDR2 SVGAGI (reference sequence). CDR3 residues: CASSPTANYGYTF. The CDR3 DNA reads TGTGCCAGCAGCCCGACAGCTAACTATGGCTACACCTTC.

This clonotype was picked up a small number of times. The chain combines TRBV7-2 with TRBJ2-3, with D unclear. Germline V gene sequence: CDR1 SGHTA, CDR2 FQGNSA. The length of the CDR3 is 15 residues. With 2 bases removed from V and 0 bases from J, the gap between germline ends came to 9 bases. The CDR3 loop is CASSLLGPSTDTQYF. In DNA, the CDR3 is TGTGCCAGCAGCTTACTAGGGCCGAGCACAGATACGCAGTATTTT.

This clonotype came up many times. V and J are TRBV20-1 and TRBJ2-3; D might be TRBD2 (6 bases). This CDR3 has 13 amino acids. Germline V CDR1 and CDR2: DFQATT, SNEGSKA (reference sequence). V was cut by 5 bases and J by 4 bases, with 13 bases left in between. The CDR3 spells CSALDSGADTQYF. Written as DNA, the CDR3 is TGCAGTGCTCTGGATTCGGGAGCAGATACGCAGTATTTT.

The chain uses TRBV14 and TRBJ2-1, with a possible D match to TRBD1 (6 bases). The CDR3 has 16 amino acids. Germline CDR1 is SGHDN and CDR2 is FVKESK. Trimming removed 8 bases from V and 0 bases from J, with 17 bases in between. The CDR3 reads CASYSRQACSYNEQFF. The CDR3 DNA reads TGTGCCAGCTATTCCAGACAGGCGTGCTCCTACAATGAGCAGTTCTTC.

The chain has TRBV5-1 and TRBJ1-1; the D gene is possibly TRBD1 (5 bases). V lost 5 bases to trimming and J lost 1 base, with 15 bases between them. The germline V gene has CDR1 SGHRS and CDR2 YFSETQ. This CDR3 region has 15 residues. The CDR3 sequence is CASSPSLTGNTEAFF. In DNA, the CDR3 is TGCGCCAGCAGTCCCTCCCTCACAGGGAACACTGAAGCTTTCTTT.

This clonotype occurred many times. V and J are TRBV4-3 and TRBJ2-2; D not resolved. This CDR3 spans 15 amino acids. V lost 4 bases, J lost 5 bases, and 14 bases lay in between. CDR1 LGHNA and CDR2 YSLEER come from the germline V gene. CDR3 amino acids: CASSLGWGGTGELFF. The CDR3 coding sequence is TGCGCCAGCAGCCTAGGGTGGGGTGGAACCGGGGAGCTGTTTTTT.

This clonotype was seen more than once but under ten times. The chain joins TRBV27 to TRBJ1-5; no clear D. The CDR3 loop spans 16 amino acids. Germline CDR1 MNHEY, CDR2 SMNVEV (reference sequence). Trimming removed 2 bases from V and 0 bases from J, with 11 bases in between. The CDR3 is CASSLKTGYSNQPQHF. The DNA of the CDR3 is TGTGCCAGCAGTTTAAAGACGGGTTATAGCAATCAGCCCCAGCATTTT.

As concerns this clonotype: The junction and the germline gene differ at one end; a read error may be behind it. V and J are TRBV3-1 and TRBJ2-7, with 10 nucleotides matching TRBD2. Per germline, CDR1 LGHDT and CDR2 YNNKEL (reference sequence). This CDR3 region has 18 residues. Written as DNA, the CDR3 is TGTGCCAGCAGCAAAGAGTGGCTAGCGGGAGCCATGGCCTACGAGCAGTACTTC. This gives the protein CASSKEWLAGAMAYEQYF.

The genes are TRBV11-2 and TRBJ2-2; D not certain. CDR1 and CDR2 (germline): SGHAT, FQNNGV. With 5 bases removed from V and 4 bases from J, the gap between germline ends came to 8 bases. The CDR3 runs 13 residues. CDR3 amino acids: CASSLQITGELFF. The CDR3 DNA reads TGTGCCAGCAGCCTACAGATCACCGGGGAGCTGTTTTTT.

This clonotype has just a few counts. This chain connects TRBV12-5 to TRBJ1-1; D is ambiguous. Trimming shortened V by 2 bases and J by 10 bases, and 11 bases separated the two germline ends. Germline assignment: CDR1 LGHNT and CDR2 FRNRAP. This CDR3 is built from 12 residues. The CDR3 reads CASGLPPHPAFF. The CDR3 coding sequence is TGTGCTAGTGGTTTGCCCCCACATCCAGCTTTCTTT.

CDR3 amino acids: CASSYFLAGVYEQYF. The DNA for the CDR3 is TGTGCCAGCAGTTACTTCCTAGCGGGAGTGTACGAGCAGTACTTC. The chain couples TRBV6-5 to TRBJ2-7; 10 nucleotides match TRBD2. Trimming at V came to 1 base and at J to 4 bases, leaving 4 bases not matched to a gene. The CDR3 runs to 15 residues. The germline V gene has CDR1 MNHEY and CDR2 SVGAGI.

This clonotype was recorded a few times. The chain recombines TRBV12-3 or TRBV12-4 with TRBJ2-1, with TRBD2 identical over 11 bases. The ends lost 7 bases at V and 4 bases at J; junction bases unmatched: 6. CDR3 length: 15 amino acids. CDR3 sequence: CASTLAGGRYNEQFF. CDR3 sequence (DNA): TGTGCCAGCACTCTAGCGGGAGGAAGGTACAATGAGCAGTTCTTC.

V is TRBV14 and J is TRBJ1-2; D unresolved. The CDR3 loop spans 15 amino acids. The V gene lost 0 bases and the J gene lost 0 bases, with 8 bases spanning the gap. CDR1 SGHDN and CDR2 FVKESK come from the germline V gene. CDR3 sequence (DNA): TGTGCCAGCAGCCAAGACAGGAGAGCTAACTATGGCTACACCTTC. Translating gives CASSQDRRANYGYTF.

This clonotype was counted at least ten times. The CDR3 bases are TGTGCCAGCAGCTTATTTGGGACTAGCGGTTCCTTTAACTCCTACAATGAGCAGTTCTTC. This codes for CASSLFGTSGSFNSYNEQFF. This chain uses TRBV11-1 with TRBJ2-1; 11 nucleotides match TRBD2. Unmatched junction bases numbered 12, after V lost 2 bases and J lost 0 bases. The CDR3 extends over 20 amino acids. Germline CDR1 SGHAT, CDR2 FQDESV (reference sequence).

This clonotype occurred many times. The chain uses TRBV7-2 and TRBJ1-5; D might be TRBD1 (5 bases). The V gene lost 8 bases and the J gene lost 6 bases, with 14 bases spanning the gap. This CDR3 has 13 residues. Germline V gene lookup returns CDR1 SGHTA and CDR2 FQGNSA. The CDR3 DNA reads TGTGCCAGCGGGACGAGAGCGGGTCAGCCCCAGCATTTT. Translation: CASGTRAGQPQHF.

This clonotype was picked up many times. The CDR3 loop reads CAIRTQETQYF. The CDR3 DNA reads as TGTGCCATCAGGACCCAAGAGACCCAGTACTTC. The V and J genes are TRBV10-3 and TRBJ2-5; D remains unclear. The ends were cut back, 6 bases at V and 1 base at J, with 3 bases in the middle. CDR3 length: 11 amino acids. Per germline, CDR1 ENHRY and CDR2 SYGVKD.

This clonotype was detected many times. The chain combines TRBV27 with TRBJ2-7; D is undetermined. With 4 bases removed from V and 5 bases from J, the gap between germline ends came to 9 bases. Per germline, CDR1 MNHEY and CDR2 SMNVEV (reference sequence). CDR3 size: 12 residues. In DNA, the CDR3 is TGTGCCAGCAGTTATCGTGGGCACGAGCAGTACTTC. Protein product: CASSYRGHEQYF.

In this sample, this clonotype turned up a few times. This rearrangement joins TRBV5-1 to TRBJ2-1, with no clear D. The CDR3 covers 15 residues. Germline CDR1 SGHRS, CDR2 YFSETQ. V was trimmed by 4 bases and J by 6 bases, leaving 17 bases between them. The CDR3 sequence: CASSPLPRQINEQFF. In DNA, the CDR3 is TGCGCCAGCAGCCCCCTTCCGCGGCAGATCAATGAGCAGTTCTTC.

By share, this clonotype counts as medium-sized. The chain joins TRBV29-1 to TRBJ2-2; the match to TRBD2 covers 7 bases. The CDR3 length is 17 residues. V dropped 0 bases and J dropped 1; count of bases not matched to a gene: 8. The germline V gene encodes CDR1 SQVTM and CDR2 ANQGSEA. CDR3 amino acids: CSVEDSTSGENTGELFF. CDR3 sequence (DNA): TGCAGCGTTGAAGATTCGACGAGCGGGGAGAACACCGGGGAGCTGTTTTTT.

This clonotype was seen a few times. V gene TRBV2 combines with J gene TRBJ1-4; D is uncertain. The CDR3 is made up of 15 amino acids. Germline lookup yields CDR1 SNHLY and CDR2 FYNNEI. The V gene lost 3 bases and the J gene lost 3 bases, with 11 bases spanning the gap. DNA for the CDR3: TGTGCCAGCAGTGATTTAGCGTTCCCTAATGAAAAACTGTTTTTT. Translation gives CASSDLAFPNEKLFF.